These 9 T cell receptor beta chains were sequenced from one sample in a study of blood T cell repertoires in COVID-19. Only in-frame clones appear in the TCRdb table, and some are missing; sequencing was by immunoSEQ multiplex PCR. Here the sample spans some 140,000 clones, roughly 90% being singletons. Material for sequencing was peripheral blood. Receptor source: a man between 65 and 85 years old with active COVID-19.

The V and J genes are TRBV19 and TRBJ2-1; 8 nucleotides align to TRBD2. This CDR3 spans 13 amino acids. With 7 bases clipped from V and 9 bases from J, the junction kept 8 bases outside the gene matches. CDR1 is LNHDA, CDR2 SQIVND, per germline (reference sequence). The CDR3 DNA reads as TGTGCCAGTAAGCAGGGACTAGTCACTGAGCAGTTCTTC. It is translated as CASKQGLVTEQFF.

The chain carries TRBV21-1 and TRBJ2-1; TRBD2 is taken as the D call from the table, unchecked against the DNA. TRBV21-1 counts as a pseudogene. There are 15 residues in the CDR3. CDR3 region: CASSLDHRAYNEQFF. The CDR3 bases are TGTGCCAGCAGCCTAGATCATCGAGCCTACAATGAGCAGTTCTTC.

V usage is TRBV24-1 and J usage is TRBJ2-1, with TRBD2 identical over 7 bases. Per the germline V gene, CDR1 is KGHDR and CDR2 is SFDVKD. Germline trimming cut 3 bases from V and 10 bases from J; bases unmatched to any gene: 11. This CDR3 contains 15 residues. Here the CDR3 reads CATSDPGEGKGEQFF. The CDR3 nucleotides are TGTGCCACCAGTGATCCCGGGGAGGGGAAAGGGGAGCAGTTCTTC.

The rearrangement joins TRBV5-5 to TRBJ2-7; 10 bases fit TRBD1. The CDR3 length is 14 residues. CDR1 is SGHKS, CDR2 YYEKEE, per germline (reference sequence). The V segment lost 4 bases and the J segment 6 bases; nucleotides outside the gene matches: 7. CDR3 DNA sequence: TGTGCCAGCAGCCCGGGACAGGGGATCGGCGAGCAGTACTTC. Translating gives CASSPGQGIGEQYF. Using reference TRBV5-5 and TRBJ2-7 for the parts outside the CDR3, the full variable domain is DAGVTQSPTHLIKTRGQQVTLRCSPISGHKSVSWYQQVLGQGPQFIFQYYEKEERGRGNFPDRFSARQFPNYSSELNVNALLLGDSALYLCASSPGQGIGEQYFGPGTRLTVT.

The chain carries TRBV6-4 and TRBJ2-3; 13 positions match TRBD2. The CDR3 is 16 residues long. CDR1 and CDR2 (germline): MRHNA, SNTAGT. Losses at the gene ends were 4 bases for V and 4 bases for J; bases not matched to a gene: 5. CDR3 amino acids: CASSVTLAGGPDTQYF. The DNA for the CDR3 is TGTGCCAGCAGTGTAACACTAGCGGGAGGGCCAGATACGCAGTATTTT.

V is TRBV6-6 and J is TRBJ1-6, with 8 bases identical to TRBD1. CDR3 length: 16 amino acids. V trimming: 4 bases; J trimming: 3 bases; junction bases outside the gene matches: 5. Per the germline V gene, CDR1 is MNHNY and CDR2 is SVGAGI (reference sequence). CDR3: CASSSGDRSYNSPLHF. The CDR3 DNA reads TGTGCCAGCAGTTCCGGGGACAGGAGCTATAATTCACCCCTCCACTTT.

V usage is TRBV7-9 and J usage is TRBJ1-2; 8 bases agree with TRBD1. Germline trimming cut 2 bases from V and 4 bases from J; bases unmatched to any gene: 9. This CDR3 region has 16 residues. Germline V gene lookup returns CDR1 SEHNR and CDR2 FQNEAQ (reference sequence). CDR3 DNA sequence: TGTGCCAGCAGCTTACTTGGACAGGGACGTGCCTATGGCTACACCTTC. Protein product: CASSLLGQGRAYGYTF.

The chain uses TRBV11-2 and TRBJ2-1; 11 nucleotides align to TRBD2. Germline CDR1 reads SGHAT; CDR2 reads FQNNGV. The length of the CDR3 is 16 residues. Trimming at V came to 1 base and at J to 9 bases, leaving 8 bases not matched to a gene. As DNA, the CDR3 is TGTGCCAGCAGCTTAGCGGGACTAGCGGAGGGGAGTGAGCAGTTCTTC. Encoded protein: CASSLAGLAEGSEQFF. Full variable domain (rest looked up from reference TRBV11-2 and TRBJ2-1): EAGVAQSPRYKIIEKRQSVAFWCNPISGHATLYWYQQILGQGPKLLIQFQNNGVVDDSQLPKDRFSAERLKGVDSTLKIQPAKLEDSAVYLCASSLAGLAEGSEQFFGPGTRLTVL.

The chain recombines TRBV2 with TRBJ1-6; TRBD1 matches at 7 bases. Germline V gene sequence: CDR1 SNHLY, CDR2 FYNNEI. The CDR3 runs to 15 residues. The V segment lost 7 bases and the J segment 4 bases; nucleotides outside the gene matches: 7. CDR3 bases: TGTGCCAGCACCGAGGACAGGTCGTATAATTCACCCCTCCACTTT. Translating it yields CASTEDRSYNSPLHF.